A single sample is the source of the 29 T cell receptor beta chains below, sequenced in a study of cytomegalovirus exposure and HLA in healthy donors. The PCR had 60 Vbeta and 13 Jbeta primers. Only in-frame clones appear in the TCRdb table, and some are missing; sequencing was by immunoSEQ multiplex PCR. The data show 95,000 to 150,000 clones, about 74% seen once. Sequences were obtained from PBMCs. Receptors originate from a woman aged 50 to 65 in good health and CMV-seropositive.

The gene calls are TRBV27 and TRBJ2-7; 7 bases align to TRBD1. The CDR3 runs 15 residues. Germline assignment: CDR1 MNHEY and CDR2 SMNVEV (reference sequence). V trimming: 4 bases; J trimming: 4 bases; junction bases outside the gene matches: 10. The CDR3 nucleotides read TGTGCCAGCAGTTGGGACAGTGGGGGATATTACGAGCAGTACTTC. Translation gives CASSWDSGGYYEQYF.

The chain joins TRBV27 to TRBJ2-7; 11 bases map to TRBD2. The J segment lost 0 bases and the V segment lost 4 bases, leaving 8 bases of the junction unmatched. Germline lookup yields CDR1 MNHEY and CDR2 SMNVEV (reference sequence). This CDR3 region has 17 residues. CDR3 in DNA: TGTGCCAGCAGTTCCCAACTCACTAGCGGGGGCTCCTACGAGCAGTACTTC. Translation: CASSSQLTSGGSYEQYF.

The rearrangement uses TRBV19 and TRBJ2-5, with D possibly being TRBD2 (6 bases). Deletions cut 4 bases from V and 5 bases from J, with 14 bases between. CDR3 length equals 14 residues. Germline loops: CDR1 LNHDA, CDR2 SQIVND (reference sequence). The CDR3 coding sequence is TGTGCCAGTAGTACCCGGGACTTGGGGGAGACCCAGTACTTC. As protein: CASSTRDLGETQYF.

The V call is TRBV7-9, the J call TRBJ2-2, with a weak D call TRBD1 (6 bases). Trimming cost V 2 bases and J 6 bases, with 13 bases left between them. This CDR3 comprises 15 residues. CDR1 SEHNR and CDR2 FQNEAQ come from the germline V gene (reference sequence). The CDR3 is CASSLSGEWSGELFF. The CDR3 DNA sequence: TGTGCCAGCAGCTTATCAGGGGAATGGTCCGGGGAGCTGTTTTTT.

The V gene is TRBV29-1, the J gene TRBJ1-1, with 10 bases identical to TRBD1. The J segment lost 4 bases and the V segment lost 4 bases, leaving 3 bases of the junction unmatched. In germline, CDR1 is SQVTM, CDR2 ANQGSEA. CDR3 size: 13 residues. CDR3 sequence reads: CSVGQGAGTEAFF. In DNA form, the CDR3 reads TGCAGCGTTGGACAGGGGGCGGGCACTGAAGCTTTCTTT.

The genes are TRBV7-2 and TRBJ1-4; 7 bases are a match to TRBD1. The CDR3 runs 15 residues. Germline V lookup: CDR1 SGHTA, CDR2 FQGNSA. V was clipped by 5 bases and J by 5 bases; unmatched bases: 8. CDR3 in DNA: TGTGCCAGCAGCCTTCTCGGACAGGTGAATGAAAAACTGTTTTTT. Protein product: CASSLLGQVNEKLFF.

Here the CDR3 DNA reads TGTGCCAGCAGTCCCTTGGGCGGGGGGGAGACCCAGTACTTC. Its protein product is CASSPLGGGETQYF. V usage is TRBV6-5 and J usage is TRBJ2-5; TRBD2 aligns across 8 bases. The CDR3 is 14 amino acids. From germline, CDR1 is MNHEY and CDR2 SVGAGI. V lost 5 bases and J lost 5; bases outside the gene matches: 7.

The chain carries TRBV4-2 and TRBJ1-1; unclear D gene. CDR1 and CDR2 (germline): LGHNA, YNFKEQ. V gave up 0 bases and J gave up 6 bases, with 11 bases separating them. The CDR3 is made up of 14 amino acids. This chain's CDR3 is CASSQDGPTSEAFF. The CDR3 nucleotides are TGTGCCAGCAGCCAAGATGGGCCCACGTCTGAAGCTTTCTTT.

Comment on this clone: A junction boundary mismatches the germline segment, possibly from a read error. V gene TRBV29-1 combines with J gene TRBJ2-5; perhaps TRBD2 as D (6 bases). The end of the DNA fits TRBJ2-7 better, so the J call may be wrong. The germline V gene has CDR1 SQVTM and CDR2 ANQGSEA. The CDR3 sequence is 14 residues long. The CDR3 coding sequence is TGCAGCGTTCAAGAACCGGGGGTCTCCTACGAGCAGTACTTC. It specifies CSVQEPGVSYEQYF.

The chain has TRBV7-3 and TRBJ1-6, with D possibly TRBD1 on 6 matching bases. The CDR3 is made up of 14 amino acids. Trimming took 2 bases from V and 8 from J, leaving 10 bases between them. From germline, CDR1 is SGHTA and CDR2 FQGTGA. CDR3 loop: CASSLGGAHSPLHF. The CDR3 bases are TGTGCCAGCAGCTTAGGGGGGGCTCATTCACCCCTCCACTTT.

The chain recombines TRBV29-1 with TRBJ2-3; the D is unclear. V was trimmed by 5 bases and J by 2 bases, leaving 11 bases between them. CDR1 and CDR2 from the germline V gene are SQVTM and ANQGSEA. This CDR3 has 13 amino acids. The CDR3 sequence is CSVRTRFTDTQYF. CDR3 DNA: TGCAGCGTTCGAACACGATTCACAGATACGCAGTATTTT.

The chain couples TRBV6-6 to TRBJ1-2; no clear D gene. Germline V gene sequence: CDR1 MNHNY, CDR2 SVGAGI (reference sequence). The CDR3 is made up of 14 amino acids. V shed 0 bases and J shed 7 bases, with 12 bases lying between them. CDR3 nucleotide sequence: TGTGCCAGCAGTTACTCTCCGGGGATGGGTGGCTACACCTTC. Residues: CASSYSPGMGGYTF.

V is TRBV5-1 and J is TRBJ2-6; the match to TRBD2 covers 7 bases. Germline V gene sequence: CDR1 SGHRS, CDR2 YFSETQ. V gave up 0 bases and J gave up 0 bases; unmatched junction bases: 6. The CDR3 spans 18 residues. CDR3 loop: CASSLGLASISGANVLTF. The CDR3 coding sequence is TGCGCCAGCAGCTTGGGACTAGCTTCCATCTCTGGGGCCAACGTCCTGACTTTC.

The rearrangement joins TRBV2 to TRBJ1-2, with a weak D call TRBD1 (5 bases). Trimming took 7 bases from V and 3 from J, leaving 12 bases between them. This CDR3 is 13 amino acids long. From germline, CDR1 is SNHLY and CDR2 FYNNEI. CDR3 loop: CASTVRDYYGYTF. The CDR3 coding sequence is TGTGCCAGCACTGTCAGGGACTACTATGGCTACACCTTC.

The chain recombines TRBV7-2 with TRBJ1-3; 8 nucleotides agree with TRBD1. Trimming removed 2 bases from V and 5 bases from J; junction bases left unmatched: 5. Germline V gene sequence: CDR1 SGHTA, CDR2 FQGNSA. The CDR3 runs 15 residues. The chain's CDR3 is CASSLKTGGRNTIYF. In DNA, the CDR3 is TGTGCCAGCAGCTTAAAAACAGGGGGGAGAAACACCATATATTTT.

CDR3 sequence (DNA): TGTGCCAGCAGTTTACCCGGACAACCTGAGAGTGAAGCTTTCTTT. It specifies CASSLPGQPESEAFF. The chain carries TRBV28 and TRBJ1-1; a possible D gene is TRBD1 (5 bases). CDR3 size: 15 residues. V lost 2 bases to trimming and J lost 7 bases, with 17 bases between them. CDR1 is MDHEN and CDR2 is SYDVKM in the germline V gene.

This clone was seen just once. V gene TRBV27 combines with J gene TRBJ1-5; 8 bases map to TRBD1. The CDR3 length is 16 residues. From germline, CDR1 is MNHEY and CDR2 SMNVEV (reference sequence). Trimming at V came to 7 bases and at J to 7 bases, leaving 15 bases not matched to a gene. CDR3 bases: TGTGCCAGCACTCCAACGAGCCAGGGGGCTGGCCAGCCCCAGCATTTT. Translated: CASTPTSQGAGQPQHF.

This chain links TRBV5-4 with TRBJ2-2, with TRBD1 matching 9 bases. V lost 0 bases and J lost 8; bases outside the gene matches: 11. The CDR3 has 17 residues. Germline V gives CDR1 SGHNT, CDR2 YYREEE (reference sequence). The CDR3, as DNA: TGTGCCAGCAGCTTGGGTGTGACAGGGGGTAATTCTGGGGAGCTGTTTTTT. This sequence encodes CASSLGVTGGNSGELFF.

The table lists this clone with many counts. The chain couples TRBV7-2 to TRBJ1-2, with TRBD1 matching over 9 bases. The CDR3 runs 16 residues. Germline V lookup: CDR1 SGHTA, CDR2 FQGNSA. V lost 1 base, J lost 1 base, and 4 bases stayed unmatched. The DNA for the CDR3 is TGTGCCAGCAGCTTAGTTGGGACAGGGCTTAACTATGGCTACACCTTC. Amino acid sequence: CASSLVGTGLNYGYTF.

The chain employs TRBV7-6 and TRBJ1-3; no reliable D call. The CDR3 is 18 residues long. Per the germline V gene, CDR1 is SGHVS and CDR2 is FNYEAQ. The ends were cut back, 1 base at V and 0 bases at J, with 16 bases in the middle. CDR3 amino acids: CASSLVPPGPPSGNTIYF. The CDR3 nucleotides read TGTGCCAGCAGCTTAGTGCCCCCCGGTCCTCCCTCTGGAAACACCATATATTTT.

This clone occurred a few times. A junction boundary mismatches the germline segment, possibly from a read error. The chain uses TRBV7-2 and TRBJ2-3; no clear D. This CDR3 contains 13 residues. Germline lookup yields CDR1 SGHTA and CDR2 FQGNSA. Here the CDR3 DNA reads TGTGCCAGCAGCTTATATCTAGACTCTCGTTTTTCCTTT. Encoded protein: CASSLYLDSRFSF.

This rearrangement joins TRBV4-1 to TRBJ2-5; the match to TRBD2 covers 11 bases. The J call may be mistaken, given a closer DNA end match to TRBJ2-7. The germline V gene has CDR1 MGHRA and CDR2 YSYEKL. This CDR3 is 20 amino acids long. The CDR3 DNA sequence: TGCGCCAGCAGCCACCCGAACCCTGGGCTAGCGGGGGGTCTCCCCTACGAGCAGTACTTC. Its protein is CASSHPNPGLAGGLPYEQYF.

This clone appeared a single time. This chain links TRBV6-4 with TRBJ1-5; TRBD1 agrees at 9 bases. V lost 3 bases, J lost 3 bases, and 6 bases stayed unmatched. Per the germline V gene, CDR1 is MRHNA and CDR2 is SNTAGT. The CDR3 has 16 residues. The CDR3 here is CASSETGGDSNQPQHF. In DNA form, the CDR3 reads TGTGCCAGCAGTGAAACAGGGGGCGATTCCAATCAGCCCCAGCATTTT.

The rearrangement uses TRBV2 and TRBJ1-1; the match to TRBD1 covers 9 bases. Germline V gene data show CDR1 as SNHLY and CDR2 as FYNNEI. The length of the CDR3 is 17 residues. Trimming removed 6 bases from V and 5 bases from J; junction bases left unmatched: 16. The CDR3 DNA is TGTGCCAGCAGACCCCCTGGACAGGGGTTTGTTTGGACTGAAGCTTTCTTT. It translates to CASRPPGQGFVWTEAFF. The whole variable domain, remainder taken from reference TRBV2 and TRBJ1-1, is EPEVTQTPSHQVTQMGQEVILRCVPISNHLYFYWYRQILGQKVEFLVSFYNNEISEKSEIFDDQFSVERPDGSNFTLKIRSTKLEDSAMYFCASRPPGQGFVWTEAFFGQGTRLTVV.

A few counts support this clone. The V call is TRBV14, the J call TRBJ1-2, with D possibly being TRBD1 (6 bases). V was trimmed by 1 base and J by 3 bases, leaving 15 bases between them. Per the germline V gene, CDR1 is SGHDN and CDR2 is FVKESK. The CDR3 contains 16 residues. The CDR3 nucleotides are TGTGCCAGCAGCCAAGGTGGAACAGGGAAGGACTATGGCTACACCTTC. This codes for CASSQGGTGKDYGYTF.

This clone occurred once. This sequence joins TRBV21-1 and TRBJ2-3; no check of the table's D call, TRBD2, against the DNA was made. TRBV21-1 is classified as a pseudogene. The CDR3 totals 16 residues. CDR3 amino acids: CASSKRLAGGPDTQYF. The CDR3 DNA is TGTGCCAGCAGCAAAAGACTAGCGGGGGGGCCAGATACGCAGTATTTT.

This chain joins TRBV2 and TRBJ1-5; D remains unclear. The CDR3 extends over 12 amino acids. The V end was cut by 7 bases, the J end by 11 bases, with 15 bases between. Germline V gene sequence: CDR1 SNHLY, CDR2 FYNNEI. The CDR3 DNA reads TGTGCCAGCAAGGAGGTTTCTGGGGCCCAGCATTTT. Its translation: CASKEVSGAQHF.

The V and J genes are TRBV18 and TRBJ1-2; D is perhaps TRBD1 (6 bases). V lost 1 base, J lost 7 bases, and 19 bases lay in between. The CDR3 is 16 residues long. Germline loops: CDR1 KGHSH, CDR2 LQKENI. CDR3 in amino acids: CASSPHPPGGLGGYTF. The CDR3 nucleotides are TGTGCCAGCTCACCACACCCCCCGGGGGGGCTCGGTGGCTACACCTTC. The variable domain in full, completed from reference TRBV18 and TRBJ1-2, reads NAGVMQNPRHLVRRRGQEARLRCSPMKGHSHVYWYRQLPEEGLKFMVYLQKENIIDESGMPKERFSAEFPKEGPSILRIQQVVRGDSAAYFCASSPHPPGGLGGYTFGSGTRLTVV.

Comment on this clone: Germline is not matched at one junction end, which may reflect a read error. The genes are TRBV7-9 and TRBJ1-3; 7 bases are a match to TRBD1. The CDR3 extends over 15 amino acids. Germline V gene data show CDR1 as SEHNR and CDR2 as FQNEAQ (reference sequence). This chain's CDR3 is CSSSLQQGSGNTIYF. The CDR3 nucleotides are TGTTCCAGCAGCTTGCAACAGGGGTCTGGAAACACCATATATTTT. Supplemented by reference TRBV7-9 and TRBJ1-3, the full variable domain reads DTGVSQNPRHKITKRGQNVTFRCDPISEHNRLYWYRQTLGQGPEFLTYFQNEAQLEKSRLLSDRFSAERPKGSFSTLEIQRTEQGDSAMYLCSSSLQQGSGNTIYFGEGSWLTVV.